A single sample gave rise to the 16 T cell receptor beta chains below, sequenced in a study of shared clonotypes between healthy human individuals. Here immunoSEQ multiplex PCR was the method, and the copy in TCRdb shows in-frame clones only, minus some. The sample has millions of clones; 85% to 95% are singletons. The specimen was naive CD4+ T cells sorted from blood. Subset defined: CD45RA+ positively selected. These receptors came from a man between 18 and 29 years old in good health.

V gene TRBV7-2 combines with J gene TRBJ2-7; weak D call: TRBD1 (6 bases). With 2 bases removed from V and 3 bases from J, the gap between germline ends came to 11 bases. The germline gives CDR1 SGHTA, CDR2 FQGNSA. The CDR3 contains 14 residues. The CDR3 bases are TGTGCCAGCAGCTTAATAGGACAGCGCTACGAGCAGTACTTC. Protein product: CASSLIGQRYEQYF.

The chain has TRBV28 and TRBJ2-3, with D uncertain. The CDR3 contains 14 residues. Germline V gene data show CDR1 as MDHEN and CDR2 as SYDVKM. V was shortened by 4 bases and J by 2 bases, with 10 bases between the two germline ends. CDR3 residues: CASSSRRDTDTQYF. The DNA of the CDR3 is TGTGCCAGCAGTTCTCGGCGAGACACAGATACGCAGTATTTT.

Worth noting for this clone: The sample carries other DNA sequences with the same CDR3. The CDR3 region is CASSPPGRYQETQYF. The CDR3 coding sequence is TGTGCCAGCTCACCACCAGGCAGGTACCAAGAGACCCAGTACTTC. The V and J genes are TRBV18 and TRBJ2-5; the D is unclear. V lost 0 bases and J 0 bases, leaving 8 bases between the germline ends. The CDR3 consists of 15 residues. Germline CDR1 is KGHSH and CDR2 is LQKENI. The variable domain in full, with the rest retrieved from reference TRBV18 and TRBJ2-5, is NAGVMQNPRHLVRRRGQEARLRCSPMKGHSHVYWYRQLPEEGLKFMVYLQKENIIDESGMPKERFSAEFPKEGPSILRIQQVVRGDSAAYFCASSPPGRYQETQYFGPGTRLLVL.

The table lists this clone with a count of one. Additional DNA sequences in this sample encode the identical CDR3. V gene TRBV5-1 combines with J gene TRBJ1-2; 8 bases line up with TRBD1. The CDR3 contains 14 residues. CDR1 SGHRS and CDR2 YFSETQ come from the germline V gene. The junction had 6 bases not matched to a gene; V was cut back by 4 bases and J by 4 bases. CDR3: CASSPGQGFYGYTF. Written as DNA, the CDR3 is TGCGCCAGCAGCCCAGGACAGGGATTCTATGGCTACACCTTC.

The gene calls are TRBV9 and TRBJ2-3, with D tentatively TRBD1 or TRBD2 (5 bases each). CDR1 SGDLS and CDR2 YYNGEE come from the germline V gene. V lost 0 bases and J 4 bases, leaving 15 bases between the germline ends. This CDR3 region has 16 residues. The CDR3 sequence: CASSVAPGRGPDTQYF. The CDR3 DNA sequence: TGTGCCAGCAGCGTAGCTCCCGGCCGGGGACCAGATACGCAGTATTTT.

This sequence joins TRBV28 and TRBJ2-1, with 14 bases lining up with TRBD2. The CDR3 loop spans 17 amino acids. Germline loops: CDR1 MDHEN, CDR2 SYDVKM. V lost 3 bases, J lost 6 bases, and 7 bases stayed unmatched. DNA for the CDR3: TGTGCCAGCAGTTTGGCCGGACTAGCGGGGGGATTCAATGAGCAGTTCTTC. Residues: CASSLAGLAGGFNEQFF.

V and J are TRBV7-2 and TRBJ2-2; the D gene is possibly TRBD1 (6 bases). Looked up from germline, CDR1 is SGHTA and CDR2 is FQGNSA. V was clipped by 7 bases and J by 3 bases, with 6 bases between them. The CDR3 is made up of 12 amino acids. CDR3 sequence (DNA): TGTGCCAGCACAGGGGACACCGGGGAGCTGTTTTTT. Amino acids: CASTGDTGELFF.

This clone was observed a single time. The rearrangement links TRBV2 to TRBJ1-4; D call uncertain. Germline assignment: CDR1 SNHLY and CDR2 FYNNEI. The CDR3 runs 13 residues. The V end lost 6 bases, the J end lost 6 bases, and 11 bases lay between the germline ends. As DNA, the CDR3 is TGTGCCAGCAGCGCTCGATTTGATGAAAAACTGTTTTTT. It is translated as CASSARFDEKLFF.

In this sample, this clone turned up once. This chain links TRBV5-4 with TRBJ1-2; D may be TRBD1 (5 bases). The CDR3 sequence is 15 residues long. Germline assignment: CDR1 SGHNT and CDR2 YYREEE (reference sequence). V was cut by 4 bases and J by 4 bases, with 17 bases left in between. The CDR3 sequence is CASSPQLQGTYGYTF. CDR3 coding DNA: TGTGCCAGCAGCCCGCAATTGCAGGGAACCTATGGCTACACCTTC. The full variable domain, completed using reference TRBV5-4 and TRBJ1-2, is ETGVTQSPTHLIKTRGQQVTLRCSSQSGHNTVSWYQQALGQGPQFIFQYYREEENGRGNFPPRFSGLQFPNYSSELNVNALELDDSALYLCASSPQLQGTYGYTFGSGTRLTVV.

The chain couples TRBV5-4 to TRBJ2-1; tentatively, D is TRBD1 or TRBD2 (6 bases each). The CDR3 is made up of 15 amino acids. Trimming removed 4 bases at V and 6 bases at J, with 17 bases between. CDR1 and CDR2 (germline): SGHNT, YYREEE (reference sequence). The CDR3 DNA follows: TGTGCCAGCAGCGACCCATTCGGGGGCCTCAATGAGCAGTTCTTC. It is translated as CASSDPFGGLNEQFF.

The chain is built from TRBV5-4 and TRBJ1-2; possible D gene TRBD1, 5 bases. The CDR3 has 15 residues. Germline lookup yields CDR1 SGHNT and CDR2 YYREEE (reference sequence). V gave up 5 bases and J gave up 5 bases, with 19 bases separating them. CDR3 protein: CASRPGREVFYGYTF. CDR3 DNA sequence: TGTGCCAGCAGACCAGGGAGGGAAGTATTTTATGGCTACACCTTC.

The V call is TRBV5-1, the J call TRBJ2-1; 7 bases agree with TRBD1. V shed 4 bases and J 6 bases; nucleotides not matched to a gene: 7. CDR1 and CDR2 (germline): SGHRS, YFSETQ. This CDR3 has 14 amino acids. The DNA of the CDR3 is TGCGCCAGCAGCCCGACAGGGTTTGGCAATGAGCAGTTCTTC. Amino acid sequence: CASSPTGFGNEQFF.

The chain uses TRBV5-1 and TRBJ2-5; weak D call: TRBD1 (6 bases). The germline gives CDR1 SGHRS, CDR2 YFSETQ. Deletions cut 2 bases from V and 5 bases from J, with 10 bases between. The CDR3 consists of 13 residues. The CDR3: CASSLQGTETQYF. CDR3 coding DNA: TGCGCCAGCAGCTTACAGGGAACCGAGACCCAGTACTTC.

CDR3 sequence (DNA): TGCGCCAGCAGCTGGAAGACTAGCGGCCAAGAGACCCAGTACTTC. Protein: CASSWKTSGQETQYF. V is TRBV5-1 and J is TRBJ2-5, with 9 nucleotides matching TRBD2. There are 15 residues in the CDR3. V dropped 3 bases and J dropped 1; count of bases not matched to a gene: 4. Germline V gene lookup returns CDR1 SGHRS and CDR2 YFSETQ.

V and J are TRBV18 and TRBJ2-7; TRBD2 matches 14 bases. With 3 bases clipped from V and 1 base from J, the junction kept 2 bases outside the gene matches. The CDR3 runs 16 residues. Germline values: CDR1 KGHSH, CDR2 LQKENI. CDR3 in amino acids: CASSPGLAGESYEQYF. The CDR3 DNA reads as TGTGCCAGCTCACCGGGACTAGCGGGAGAGTCCTACGAGCAGTACTTC.

This chain joins TRBV10-2 and TRBJ1-2; 7 bases fit TRBD1. The CDR3 sequence is 13 residues long. Looked up from germline, CDR1 is WSHSY and CDR2 is SAAADI. The J segment lost 4 bases and the V segment lost 5 bases, leaving 4 bases of the junction unmatched. CDR3 in amino acids: CASSTGDSYGYTF. For the CDR3, the DNA is TGCGCCAGCAGTACAGGGGATAGCTATGGCTACACCTTC.